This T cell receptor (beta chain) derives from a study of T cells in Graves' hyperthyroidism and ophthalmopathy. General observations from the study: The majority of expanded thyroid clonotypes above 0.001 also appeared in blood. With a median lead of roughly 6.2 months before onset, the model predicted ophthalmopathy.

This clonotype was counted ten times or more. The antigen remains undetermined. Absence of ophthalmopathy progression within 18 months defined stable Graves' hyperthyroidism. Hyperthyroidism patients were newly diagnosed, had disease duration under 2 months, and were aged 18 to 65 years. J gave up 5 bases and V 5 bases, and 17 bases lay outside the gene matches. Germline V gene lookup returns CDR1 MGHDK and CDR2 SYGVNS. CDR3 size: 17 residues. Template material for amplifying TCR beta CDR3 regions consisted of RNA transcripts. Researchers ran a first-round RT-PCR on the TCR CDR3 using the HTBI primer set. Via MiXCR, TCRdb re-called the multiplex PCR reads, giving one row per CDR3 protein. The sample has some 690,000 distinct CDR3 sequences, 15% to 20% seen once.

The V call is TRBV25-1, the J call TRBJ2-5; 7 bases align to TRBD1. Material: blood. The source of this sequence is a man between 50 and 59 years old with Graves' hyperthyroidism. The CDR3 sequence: CASSNPWNRGMGETQYF. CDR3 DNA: TGTGCCAGCAGTAACCCTTGGAACAGGGGAATGGGGGAGACCCAGTACTTC.